The table lists the clone carrying this T cell receptor (beta chain) with many counts. No antigen is known for it. Generation of TCR beta libraries employed quantitative 5'-RACE incorporating molecular barcodes. TCRdb re-analysed the 5' RACE reads in MiXCR, keeping a single row per CDR3 protein. The table records more than 500,000 distinct CDR3 sequences, roughly 5.2% of them present only once. These data are taken from a study of CD8 T cells in ankylosing spondylitis. Regarding the study as a whole: Ankylosing spondylitis blood appeared to carry a characteristic TCR beta motif of seven to nine highly homologous variants. Disease-associated clones were reportedly significantly overrepresented in matched ankylosing spondylitis synovial fluid. Reports of some motif variants in reactive arthritis synovial fluid and blood predate this one. Within peripheral blood, clones linked to disease were CD8+ and relatively rare.

The CDR3 has 14 amino acids. CDR1 and CDR2 from the germline V gene are MNHEY and SVGEGT. The V end was cut by 7 bases, the J end by 4 bases, with 14 bases between. This receptor was taken from a male donor with ankylosing spondylitis. The chain uses TRBV6-2 or TRBV6-3 and TRBJ1-5; no reliable D call. The specimen was blood, either unsorted or a sorted T cell fraction (not recorded which). CDR3 region: CASKSRLTNQPQHF. CDR3 bases: TGTGCCAGCAAGTCGAGGCTGACTAATCAGCCCCAGCATTTT.